This T cell receptor beta chain was recovered during a study of patients and donors after allogeneic stem cell transplantation. Germline CDR1 is MDHEN and CDR2 is SYDVKM. Trimming took off 6 bases at V and 4 bases at J, with 22 bases between the two ends. There are 17 residues in the CDR3. This clonotype was found a few times. TCRdb re-analysed the RT-PCR reads in MiXCR, keeping a single row per CDR3 protein. This table holds 400,000 to 450,000 distinct CDR3 sequences, around 15% found once. The receptor comes from a human donor who was either an allogeneic HSCT recipient or a stem cell or donor lymphocyte infusion donor (not recorded which). It is not recorded whose cells these are; they may come from a transplant donor. The sample was blood, either unsorted or a sorted T cell fraction (not recorded which). The V call is TRBV28, the J call TRBJ1-5; no reliable D call. For the CDR3, the DNA is TGTGCCAGCAGCCCACCAGGCCTACGTACGATAAATCAGCCCCAGCATTTT. Residues: CASSPPGLRTINQPQHF.